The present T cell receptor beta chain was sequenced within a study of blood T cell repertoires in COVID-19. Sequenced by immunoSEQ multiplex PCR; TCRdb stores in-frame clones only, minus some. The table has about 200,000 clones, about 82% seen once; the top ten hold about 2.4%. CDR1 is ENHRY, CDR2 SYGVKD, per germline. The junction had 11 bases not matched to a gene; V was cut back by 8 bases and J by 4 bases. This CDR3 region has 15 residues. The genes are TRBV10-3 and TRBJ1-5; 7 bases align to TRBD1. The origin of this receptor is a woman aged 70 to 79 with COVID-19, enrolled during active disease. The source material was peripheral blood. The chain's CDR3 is CAIQAAVQGNQPQHF. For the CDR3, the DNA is TGTGCCATCCAAGCGGCCGTACAGGGGAATCAGCCCCAGCATTTT.